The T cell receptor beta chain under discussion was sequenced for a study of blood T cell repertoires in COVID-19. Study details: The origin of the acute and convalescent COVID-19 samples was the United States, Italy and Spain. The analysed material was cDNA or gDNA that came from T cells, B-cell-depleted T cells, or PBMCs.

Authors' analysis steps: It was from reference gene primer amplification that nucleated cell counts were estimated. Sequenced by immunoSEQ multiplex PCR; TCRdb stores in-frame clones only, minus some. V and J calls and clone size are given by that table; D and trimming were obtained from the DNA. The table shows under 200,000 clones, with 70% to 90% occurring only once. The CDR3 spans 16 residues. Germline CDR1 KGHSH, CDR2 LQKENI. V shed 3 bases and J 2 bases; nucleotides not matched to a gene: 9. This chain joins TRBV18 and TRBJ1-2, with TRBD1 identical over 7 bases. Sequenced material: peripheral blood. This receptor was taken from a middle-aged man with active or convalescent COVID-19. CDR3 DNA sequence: TGTGCCAGCTCACCCGGGCCACAGGGGCCAAACTATGGCTACACCTTC. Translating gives CASSPGPQGPNYGYTF.